These 20 T cell receptor beta chains were all obtained from the same sample, sequenced in a study of STAT5B mutations in CD4+ large granular lymphocyte leukemia. The data were produced by immunoSEQ multiplex PCR, yet TCRdb's version contains in-frame clones alone and is incomplete. The sample has about 40,000 clones, around 84% seen once; the top ten hold about 0.34%. Sample: CD4+ T cells from blood buffy coats. The receptors were gathered from a human donor in good health.

This chain uses TRBV29-1 with TRBJ1-4; D is possibly TRBD1 (5 bases). Trimming cost V 8 bases and J 0 bases, with 13 bases left between them. Germline CDR1 and CDR2: SQVTM and ANQGSEA. This CDR3 is 14 amino acids long. CDR3 coding DNA: TGCAGCTATGGGGGTGGAGCAACTAATGAAAAACTGTTTTTT. Protein sequence: CSYGGGATNEKLFF.

This chain joins TRBV11-3 and TRBJ2-1; possibly TRBD1 for D (6 bases). Germline-derived CDR1 and CDR2 are SGHNT and YENEEA. The length of the CDR3 is 11 residues. V was clipped by 8 bases and J by 9 bases, with 11 bases between them. CDR3 bases: TGTGCCAGCTTGGGACACATTGAGCAGTTCTTC. Translating it yields CASLGHIEQFF.

The rearrangement uses TRBV6-5 and TRBJ1-1, with a tentative D call TRBD1 (6 bases). Germline V gene sequence: CDR1 MNHEY, CDR2 SVGAGI. Trimming removed 6 bases at V and 5 bases at J, with 13 bases between. This CDR3 comprises 13 residues. This CDR3 reads CASREQGRTEAFF. The CDR3 DNA is TGTGCCAGCAGGGAGCAGGGGAGGACTGAAGCTTTCTTT.

This clone was detected only a few times. J is TRBJ1-1 and V is TRBV19; D ambiguous. Trimming removed 1 base at V and 3 bases at J, with 6 bases between. There are 13 residues in the CDR3. CDR1 is LNHDA, CDR2 SQIVND, per germline (reference sequence). CDR3 loop: CASSIASDTEAFF. DNA for the CDR3: TGTGCCAGTAGTATAGCTTCGGACACTGAAGCTTTCTTT.

This chain joins TRBV6-5 and TRBJ1-5; 11 nucleotides match TRBD1. The length of the CDR3 is 15 residues. The germline V gene has CDR1 MNHEY and CDR2 SVGAGI. V was clipped by 4 bases and J by 5 bases; unmatched bases: 4. This CDR3 reads CASSLRTGGYQPQHF. The CDR3, as DNA: TGTGCCAGCAGTTTACGGACAGGGGGCTATCAGCCCCAGCATTTT.

The genes are TRBV19 and TRBJ2-2, with D possibly being TRBD2 (6 bases). CDR1 is LNHDA and CDR2 is SQIVND in the germline V gene (reference sequence). V was shortened by 4 bases and J by 1 base, with 10 bases between the two germline ends. The CDR3 is 15 amino acids. The CDR3 nucleotides are TGTGCCAGTAGTACCGGGACTCTGAACACCGGGGAGCTGTTTTTT. Amino acid sequence: CASSTGTLNTGELFF.

V usage is TRBV11-2 and J usage is TRBJ2-1; D remains unclear. The CDR3 is 15 amino acids. V was trimmed by 6 bases and J by 1 base, leaving 13 bases between them. Germline V lookup: CDR1 SGHAT, CDR2 FQNNGV. The CDR3 reads CASRLYVGSYNEQFF. In DNA, the CDR3 is TGTGCCAGCAGACTTTATGTGGGTTCCTACAATGAGCAGTTCTTC.

The rearrangement uses TRBV4-2 and TRBJ1-1, with TRBD1 matching over 7 bases. V trimming: 3 bases; J trimming: 6 bases; junction bases outside the gene matches: 4. Germline values: CDR1 LGHNA, CDR2 YNFKEQ. The CDR3 extends over 13 amino acids. CDR3 sequence reads: CASSQLTGPEAFF. The CDR3 region has the DNA TGTGCCAGCAGCCAGCTGACAGGGCCTGAAGCTTTCTTT.

V and J are TRBV5-1 and TRBJ2-1; D may be TRBD2 (6 bases). The germline V and J ends were trimmed by 2 bases and 1 base, with 10 bases remaining between them. Germline CDR1 is SGHRS and CDR2 is YFSETQ. The CDR3 has 15 residues. The CDR3 reads CASSLVAVSYNEQFF. The CDR3 DNA follows: TGCGCCAGCAGCTTAGTAGCGGTTTCCTACAATGAGCAGTTCTTC.

The V call is TRBV6-5, the J call TRBJ1-2; D remains ambiguous. CDR1 is MNHEY, CDR2 SVGAGI, per germline. This CDR3 is built from 13 residues. The V end lost 6 bases, the J end lost 5 bases, and 13 bases lay between the germline ends. The CDR3 loop is CASRFGIGYGYTF. In DNA, the CDR3 is TGTGCCAGCAGGTTCGGGATAGGGTATGGCTACACCTTC.

This chain links TRBV28 with TRBJ1-2, with a possible D match to TRBD1 (6 bases). Trimming pared 7 bases from V and 8 bases from J, leaving 26 bases between. Germline V gene data show CDR1 as MDHEN and CDR2 as SYDVKM. The CDR3 consists of 16 residues. The CDR3 DNA is TGTGCCAGCAACAGAGGGATTTCGGGGGCGCTGGTGGGCTACACCTTC. Translation gives CASNRGISGALVGYTF.

The chain has TRBV6-5 and TRBJ2-7; D is unclear. This CDR3 has 13 residues. V lost 6 bases to trimming and J lost 7 bases, with 16 bases between them. CDR1 is MNHEY and CDR2 is SVGAGI in the germline V gene. This chain's CDR3 is CASRRAASREQYF. The CDR3 DNA sequence: TGTGCCAGCAGACGGGCAGCCTCCCGGGAGCAGTACTTC.

The genes are TRBV6-1 and TRBJ1-1; D perhaps matches TRBD1 (6 bases). This CDR3 region has 18 residues. Trimming pared 2 bases from V and 3 bases from J, leaving 22 bases between. Germline CDR1 MNHNS, CDR2 SASEGT. The CDR3 here is CASSELVPGGVLDTEAFF. DNA of the CDR3: TGTGCCAGCAGTGAACTGGTGCCCGGGGGCGTGTTGGACACTGAAGCTTTCTTT.

This clone was detected a few times. The genes are TRBV30 and TRBJ1-4, with no clear D. Germline V gene lookup returns CDR1 GTSNPN and CDR2 SVGIG (reference sequence). V lost 0 bases, J lost 5 bases, and 10 bases lay in between. There are 14 residues in the CDR3. This CDR3 reads CAWSVWQPNEKLFF. DNA for the CDR3: TGTGCCTGGAGTGTCTGGCAGCCCAATGAAAAACTGTTTTTT.

The chain has TRBV7-2 and TRBJ1-5; D unclear. The germline V gene has CDR1 SGHTA and CDR2 FQGNSA. The length of the CDR3 is 16 residues. Trimming removed 1 base at V and 1 base at J, with 11 bases between. CDR3 loop: CASSLVLGGSNQPQHF. CDR3 bases: TGTGCCAGCAGCTTAGTTCTGGGAGGCAGCAATCAGCCCCAGCATTTT.

This clone was seen a handful of times. The chain uses TRBV19 and TRBJ1-1, with TRBD1 as a possible D gene (5 bases). V lost 5 bases and J 1 base, leaving 11 bases between the germline ends. This CDR3 has 14 residues. Germline V gives CDR1 LNHDA, CDR2 SQIVND (reference sequence). As DNA, the CDR3 is TGTGCCAGTAGTTGGTCCAGGGAGAACACTGAAGCTTTCTTT. This translates into CASSWSRENTEAFF.

The chain employs TRBV30 and TRBJ1-5; no reliable D call. Germline-derived CDR1 and CDR2 are GTSNPN and SVGIG (reference sequence). V shed 3 bases and J shed 9 bases, with 9 bases lying between them. The CDR3 spans 11 residues. CDR3 sequence: CAWRGYGPQHF. The DNA for the CDR3 is TGTGCCTGGAGAGGATACGGGCCCCAGCATTTT.

The V call is TRBV4-2, the J call TRBJ2-1; D is possibly TRBD2 (5 bases). There are 13 residues in the CDR3. The germline V gene has CDR1 LGHNA and CDR2 YNFKEQ. V dropped 0 bases and J dropped 9 bases, with 9 bases sitting between them. The CDR3 DNA is TGTGCCAGCAGCCAAGAGAAGCGGACTGAGCAGTTCTTC. As protein: CASSQEKRTEQFF.

The J gene is TRBJ2-7, the V gene TRBV5-6, with no clear D. Germline V gives CDR1 SGHDT, CDR2 YYEEEE. With 3 bases removed from V and 2 bases from J, the gap between germline ends came to 9 bases. This CDR3 region has 13 residues. CDR3 sequence (DNA): TGTGCCAGCAGCTCCTGGACCGCCTACGAGCAGTACTTC. It specifies CASSSWTAYEQYF.

This clone was counted a single time. The chain employs TRBV6-6 and TRBJ1-5; D unclear. The CDR3 extends over 13 amino acids. V was cut by 6 bases and J by 3 bases, with 9 bases left in between. The germline CDR1 and CDR2 sequences are MNHNY and SVGAGI (reference sequence). CDR3 nucleotides: TGTGCCAGCAGCTATACCCCCAATCAGCCCCAGCATTTT. It specifies CASSYTPNQPQHF.